The 8 T cell receptor beta chains below all came from one sample that was sequenced in a study of blood T cell repertoires in COVID-19. TCRdb's table, derived via immunoSEQ multiplex PCR, lists solely in-frame clones and lacks some. The data contain 110,000 to 150,000 clones, 60% to 80% of them singletons. Sequences were obtained from peripheral blood. These receptors all come from a man in his fifties or sixties with active or convalescent COVID-19.

V gene TRBV4-1 combines with J gene TRBJ2-2; D is possibly TRBD1 (6 bases). The germline CDR1 and CDR2 sequences are MGHRA and YSYEKL. The CDR3 totals 15 residues. Trimming shortened V by 0 bases and J by 4 bases, and 9 bases separated the two germline ends. The CDR3 DNA reads TGCGCCAGCAGCCAAGATCCCAGGGGCACCGGGGAGCTGTTTTTT. It is translated as CASSQDPRGTGELFF.

V usage is TRBV11-2 and J usage is TRBJ2-7; weak D call: TRBD1 (6 bases). The V and J ends lost 0 bases and 6 bases respectively, with 6 bases between them. CDR3 length equals 12 residues. Looked up from germline, CDR1 is SGHAT and CDR2 is FQNNGV. CDR3 region: CASSLEGGEQYF. In DNA form, the CDR3 reads TGTGCCAGCAGCTTAGAAGGGGGCGAGCAGTACTTC.

The rearrangement joins TRBV4-2 to TRBJ1-6; perhaps TRBD1 as D (5 bases). Per germline, CDR1 LGHNA and CDR2 YNFKEQ. The V end was cut by 3 bases, the J end by 13 bases, with 22 bases between. The CDR3 is 16 residues long. The CDR3 DNA is TGTGCCAGCAGCCACGACATTCAGGGCCCTCAGAGTCCCCTCCACTTT. Translating gives CASSHDIQGPQSPLHF.

The rearrangement joins TRBV19 to TRBJ1-2; TRBD1 is a possible D gene (5 bases). Trimming shortened V by 4 bases and J by 7 bases, and 10 bases separated the two germline ends. The CDR3 length is 12 residues. The germline gives CDR1 LNHDA, CDR2 SQIVND (reference sequence). CDR3 protein: CASSTGLSGYTF. The CDR3 nucleotides are TGTGCCAGTAGTACAGGGTTAAGTGGCTACACCTTC.

The chain joins TRBV5-4 to TRBJ2-7, with unresolved D. Per germline, CDR1 SGHNT and CDR2 YYREEE (reference sequence). The CDR3 has 13 residues. The germline V and J ends were trimmed by 3 bases and 0 bases, with 7 bases remaining between them. CDR3 sequence: CASSWAGSYEQYF. CDR3 in DNA: TGTGCCAGCAGCTGGGCAGGCTCCTACGAGCAGTACTTC.

The chain couples TRBV7-2 to TRBJ1-1, with 8 nucleotides matching TRBD1. Germline CDR1 SGHTA, CDR2 FQGNSA. V lost 5 bases to trimming and J lost 2 bases; unmatched junction nucleotides: 4. This CDR3 contains 14 residues. In nucleotides, the CDR3 is TGTGCCAGCAGCCGGACAGGGCTTAACACTGAAGCTTTCTTT. Translated: CASSRTGLNTEAFF.

This clone was observed once. This chain uses TRBV19 with TRBJ1-2, with TRBD1 matching over 8 bases. Germline CDR1 reads LNHDA; CDR2 reads SQIVND (reference sequence). The CDR3 is 12 amino acids. Trimming took 5 bases from V and 7 from J; bases not matched to a gene: 3. In nucleotides, the CDR3 is TGTGCCAGTAGTGCAGGGGGCCGTGGCTACACCTTC. Its protein is CASSAGGRGYTF. Full variable domain (remainder filled in from reference TRBV19 and TRBJ1-2): DGGITQSPKYLFRKEGQNVTLSCEQNLNHDAMYWYRQDPGQGLRLIYYSQIVNDFQKGDIAEGYSVSREKKESFPLTVTSAQKNPTAFYLCASSAGGRGYTFGSGTRLTVV.

The chain links TRBV28 to TRBJ2-1, with 9 bases fitting TRBD2. The CDR3 sequence is 17 residues long. The junction had 11 bases not matched to a gene; V was cut back by 0 bases and J by 8 bases. Germline CDR1 reads MDHEN; CDR2 reads SYDVKM. This CDR3 is CASSLWPGREGVDEQFF. The CDR3 nucleotides read TGTGCCAGCAGTTTATGGCCCGGGCGGGAGGGCGTGGATGAGCAGTTCTTC.